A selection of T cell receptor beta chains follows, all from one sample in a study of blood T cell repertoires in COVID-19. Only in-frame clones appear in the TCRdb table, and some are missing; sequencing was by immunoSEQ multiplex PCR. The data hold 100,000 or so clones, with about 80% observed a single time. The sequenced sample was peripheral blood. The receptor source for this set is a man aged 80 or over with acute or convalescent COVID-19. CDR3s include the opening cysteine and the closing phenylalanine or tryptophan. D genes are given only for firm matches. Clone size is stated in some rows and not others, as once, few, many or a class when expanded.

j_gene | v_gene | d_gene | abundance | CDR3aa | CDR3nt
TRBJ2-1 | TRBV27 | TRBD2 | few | CASSFGTSAGALSDEQFF | TGTGCCAGCAGTTTCGGAACGTCTGCGGGAGCTCTAAGCGATGAGCAGTTCTTC
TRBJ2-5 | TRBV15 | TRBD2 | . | CATSRDLAGDGTQYF | TGTGCCACCAGCAGAGACCTAGCGGGTGACGGGACCCAGTACTTC
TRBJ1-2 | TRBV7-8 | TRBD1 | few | CASSLPGQQTGGYTF | TGTGCCAGCAGCTTACCGGGACAGCAAACGGGTGGCTACACCTTC
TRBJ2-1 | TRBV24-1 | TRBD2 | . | CATRETSGSINEQFF | TGTGCCACCAGAGAAACTAGCGGCTCTATCAATGAGCAGTTCTTC
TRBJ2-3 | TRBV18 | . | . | CASSLQGGIDTQYF | TGTGCCAGCTCACTACAGGGAGGGATCGATACGCAGTATTTT
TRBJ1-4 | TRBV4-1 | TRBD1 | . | CASRGTGVEKLFF | TGCGCCAGCAGGGGGACAGGGGTGGAAAAACTGTTTTTT
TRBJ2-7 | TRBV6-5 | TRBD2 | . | CASSYLLAGGEQYF | TGTGCCAGCAGTTACTTGCTAGCGGGAGGCGAGCAGTACTTC
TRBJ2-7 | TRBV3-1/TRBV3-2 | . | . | CASSQEAKTSYEQYF | TGTGCCAGCAGCCAAGAGGCAAAAACCTCCTACGAGCAGTACTTC
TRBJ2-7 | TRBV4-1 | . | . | CASSQLEGPPYEQYF | TGCGCCAGCAGCCAGTTGGAGGGGCCCCCTTACGAGCAGTACTTC
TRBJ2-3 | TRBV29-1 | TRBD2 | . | CSGGGATDTQYF | TGCAGCGGGGGGGGAGCTACAGATACGCAGTATTTT
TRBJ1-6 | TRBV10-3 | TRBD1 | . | CATRGSLLRDSPLHF | TGTGCCACCAGGGGGTCCCTCCTGCGGGATTCACCCCTCCACTTT
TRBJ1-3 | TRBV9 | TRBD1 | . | CASSVGTGRSGNTIYF | TGTGCCAGCAGCGTAGGGACAGGCCGCTCTGGAAACACCATATATTTT
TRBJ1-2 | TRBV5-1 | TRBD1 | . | CASSLAGTGSNGYTF | TGCGCCAGCAGCTTGGCTGGGACAGGGTCAAATGGCTACACCTTC
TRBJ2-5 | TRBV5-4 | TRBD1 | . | CASSLVTPGGETQYF | TGTGCCAGCAGCTTGGTGACCCCAGGGGGAGAGACCCAGTACTTC
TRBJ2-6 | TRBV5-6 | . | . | CASSFTVAGANVLTF | TGTGCCAGCAGCTTTACAGTAGCTGGGGCCAACGTCCTGACTTTC
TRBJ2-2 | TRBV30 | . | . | CAWSQGRILSTGELFF | TGTGCCTGGAGTCAGGGCAGGATACTATCCACCGGGGAGCTGTTTTTT
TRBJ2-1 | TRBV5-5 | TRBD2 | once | CASSPLGTSGRLGEQFF | TGTGCCAGCAGCCCCTTAGGGACTAGCGGGAGACTGGGCGAGCAGTTCTTC
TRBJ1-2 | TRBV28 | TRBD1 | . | CASRGAGGDYGYTF | TGTGCCAGCAGGGGTGCAGGGGGCGACTATGGCTACACCTTC
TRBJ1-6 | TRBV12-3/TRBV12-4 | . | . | CASSGRQVSPLHF | TGTGCCAGCAGCGGGAGGCAGGTCTCACCCCTCCACTTT
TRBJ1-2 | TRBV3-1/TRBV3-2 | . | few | CASSPALGTPRRYGYTF | TGTGCCAGCAGCCCTGCCCTAGGGACACCAAGACGCTATGGCTACACCTTC
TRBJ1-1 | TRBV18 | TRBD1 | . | CASSPGQGRAEAFF | TGTGCCAGCTCACCTGGACAGGGAAGGGCTGAAGCTTTCTTT
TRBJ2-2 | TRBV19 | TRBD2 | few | CASSRLAGGPSGELFF | TGTGCCAGTAGTCGACTAGCGGGAGGGCCGTCCGGGGAGCTGTTTTTT
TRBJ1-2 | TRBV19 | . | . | CASLSTENYGYTF | TGTGCCAGCCTTTCGACTGAGAACTATGGCTACACCTTC
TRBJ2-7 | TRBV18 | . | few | CASSPKSGVYEQYF | TGTGCCAGCTCTCCAAAAAGCGGTGTCTACGAGCAGTACTTC
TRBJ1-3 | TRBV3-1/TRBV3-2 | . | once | CASSQVPSSGNTIYF | TGTGCCAGCAGCCAAGTTCCGAGCTCTGGAAACACCATATATTTT
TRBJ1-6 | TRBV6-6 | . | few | CASTAGWNSPLHF | TGTGCCAGCACCGCAGGCTGGAATTCACCCCTCCACTTT
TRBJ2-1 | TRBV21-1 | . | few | CASSTEGQGGDNEQFF | TGTGCCAGCAGCACGGAGGGCCAGGGAGGCGACAATGAGCAGTTCTTC
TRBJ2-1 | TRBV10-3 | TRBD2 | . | CAISESPLAGRGNNEQFF | TGTGCCATCAGTGAGTCGCCCTTAGCGGGAAGGGGGAACAATGAGCAGTTCTTC
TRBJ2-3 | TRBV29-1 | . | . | CSVQRTFSGDTQYF | TGCAGCGTCCAACGGACATTTTCGGGAGATACGCAGTATTTT
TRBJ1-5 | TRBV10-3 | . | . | CAISERQGDQPQHF | TGTGCCATCAGTGAGCGGCAGGGCGATCAGCCCCAGCATTTT